Included here is one T cell receptor beta chain sequence, with context. The sample belongs to a study of blood T cell repertoires in COVID-19. At the level of the study: Researchers got acute and convalescent COVID-19 samples from the United States, Italy and Spain. The analysed material was cDNA or gDNA that came from T cells, B-cell-depleted T cells, or PBMCs.

The germline CDR1 and CDR2 sequences are MDHEN and SYDVKM. The V and J ends lost 0 bases and 12 bases respectively, with 15 bases between them. The CDR3 sequence is 14 residues long. Methods used by the authors: How many nucleated cells were present was estimated from reference gene primer amplification. Sequenced by immunoSEQ multiplex PCR; TCRdb stores in-frame clones only, minus some. The D gene and trimming were derived from the DNA, and the V and J assignments and clone size from that table. The sample has approximately 250,000 clones; 83% are singletons. The sequencing sample was made of peripheral blood. The V and J genes are TRBV28 and TRBJ2-1; TRBD2 might be the D (5 bases). The receptor comes from a human donor in a cohort sampled during active COVID-19. DNA of the CDR3: TGTGCCAGCAGTTTATGGTCGGGATCACACGGGCAGTTCTTC. Residues: CASSLWSGSHGQFF.